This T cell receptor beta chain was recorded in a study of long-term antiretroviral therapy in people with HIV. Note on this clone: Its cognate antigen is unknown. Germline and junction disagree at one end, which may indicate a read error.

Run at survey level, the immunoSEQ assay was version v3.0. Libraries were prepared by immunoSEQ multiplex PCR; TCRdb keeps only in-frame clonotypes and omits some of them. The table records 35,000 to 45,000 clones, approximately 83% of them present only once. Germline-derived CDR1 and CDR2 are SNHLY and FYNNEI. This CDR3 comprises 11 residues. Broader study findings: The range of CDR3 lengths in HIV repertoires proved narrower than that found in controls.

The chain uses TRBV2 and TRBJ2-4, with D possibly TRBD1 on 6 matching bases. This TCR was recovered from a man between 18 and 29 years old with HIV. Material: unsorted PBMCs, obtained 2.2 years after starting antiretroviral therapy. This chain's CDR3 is CASSESGQTDF. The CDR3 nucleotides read TGTGCCAGCAGTGAATCAGGACAGACAGACTTC. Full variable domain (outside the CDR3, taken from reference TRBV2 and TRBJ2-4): EPEVTQTPSHQVTQMGQEVILRCVPISNHLYFYWYRQILGQKVEFLVSFYNNEISEKSEIFDDQFSVERPDGSNFTLKIRSTKLEDSAMYFCASSESGQTDFGAGTRLSVL.